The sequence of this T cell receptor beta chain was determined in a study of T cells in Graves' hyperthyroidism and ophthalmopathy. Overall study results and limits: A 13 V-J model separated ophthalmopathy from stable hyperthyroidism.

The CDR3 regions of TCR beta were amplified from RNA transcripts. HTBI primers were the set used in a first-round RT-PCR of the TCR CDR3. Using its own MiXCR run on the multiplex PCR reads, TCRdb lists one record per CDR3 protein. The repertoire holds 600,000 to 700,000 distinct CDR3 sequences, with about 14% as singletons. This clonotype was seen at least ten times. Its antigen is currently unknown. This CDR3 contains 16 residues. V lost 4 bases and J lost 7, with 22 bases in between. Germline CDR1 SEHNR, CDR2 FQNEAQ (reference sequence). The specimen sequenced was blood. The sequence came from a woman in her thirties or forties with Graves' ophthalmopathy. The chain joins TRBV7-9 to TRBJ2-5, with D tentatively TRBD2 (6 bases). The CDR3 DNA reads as TGTGCCAGCAGCTCCGATCTTCAGGAGGGGACGGGGACCCAGTACTTC. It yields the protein CASSSDLQEGTGTQYF. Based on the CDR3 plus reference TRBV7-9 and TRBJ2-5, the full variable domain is DTGVSQNPRHKITKRGQNVTFRCDPISEHNRLYWYRQTLGQGPEFLTYFQNEAQLEKSRLLSDRFSAERPKGSFSTLEIQRTEQGDSAMYLCASSSDLQEGTGTQYFGPGTRLLVL.